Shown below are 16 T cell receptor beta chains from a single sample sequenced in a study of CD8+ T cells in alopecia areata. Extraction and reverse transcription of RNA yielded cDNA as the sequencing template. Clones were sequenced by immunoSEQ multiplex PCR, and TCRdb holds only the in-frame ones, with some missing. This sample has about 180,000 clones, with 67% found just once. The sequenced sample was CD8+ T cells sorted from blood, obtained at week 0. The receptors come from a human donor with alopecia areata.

CDR3 sequence reads: CATSRGGLSSPLHF. The CDR3 region has the DNA TGTGCCACCAGCAGAGGTGGCCTTAGTTCACCCCTCCACTTT. The rearrangement links TRBV15 to TRBJ1-6, with D uncertain. This CDR3 is built from 14 residues. Germline CDR1 reads LNHNV; CDR2 reads YYDKDF (reference sequence). The V and J ends lost 1 base and 9 bases respectively, with 10 bases between them. Looking up the rest from reference TRBV15 and TRBJ1-6 gives the full variable domain: DAMVIQNPRYQVTQFGKPVTLSCSQTLNHNVMYWYQQKSSQAPKLLFHYYDKDFNNEADTPDNFQSRRPNTSFCFLDIRSPGLGDTAMYLCATSRGGLSSPLHFGNGTRLTVT.

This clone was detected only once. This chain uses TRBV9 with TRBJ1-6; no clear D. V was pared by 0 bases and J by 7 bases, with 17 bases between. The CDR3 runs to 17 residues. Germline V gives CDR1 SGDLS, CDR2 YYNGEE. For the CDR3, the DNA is TGTGCCAGCAGCGTAGAGGCGAGGGTGGGCAAGAATTCACCCCTCCACTTT. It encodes CASSVEARVGKNSPLHF.

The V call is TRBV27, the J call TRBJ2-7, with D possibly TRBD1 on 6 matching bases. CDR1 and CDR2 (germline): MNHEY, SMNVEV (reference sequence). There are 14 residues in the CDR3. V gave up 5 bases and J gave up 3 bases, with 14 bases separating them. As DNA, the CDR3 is TGTGCCAGCAGTCCCCTCGCGACAGGCTACGAGCAGTACTTC. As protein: CASSPLATGYEQYF.

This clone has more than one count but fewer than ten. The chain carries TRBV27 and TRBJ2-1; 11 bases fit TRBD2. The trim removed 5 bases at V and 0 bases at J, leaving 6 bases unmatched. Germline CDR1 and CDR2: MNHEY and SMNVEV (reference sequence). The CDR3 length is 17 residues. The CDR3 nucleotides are TGTGCCAGCAGTCCTAAGACTAGCGGGGTCTCCTACAATGAGCAGTTCTTC. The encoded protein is CASSPKTSGVSYNEQFF.

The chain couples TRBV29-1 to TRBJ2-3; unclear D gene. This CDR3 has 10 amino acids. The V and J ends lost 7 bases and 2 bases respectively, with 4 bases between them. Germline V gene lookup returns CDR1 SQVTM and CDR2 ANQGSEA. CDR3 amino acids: CSGNTDTQYF. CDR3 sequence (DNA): TGCAGCGGAAACACAGATACGCAGTATTTT.

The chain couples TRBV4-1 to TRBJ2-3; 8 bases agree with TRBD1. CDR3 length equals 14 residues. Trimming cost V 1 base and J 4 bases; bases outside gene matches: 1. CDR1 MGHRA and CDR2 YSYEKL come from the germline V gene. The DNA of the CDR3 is TGCGCCAGCAGCCAAGTACAGGGGGCAGATACGCAGTATTTT. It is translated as CASSQVQGADTQYF.

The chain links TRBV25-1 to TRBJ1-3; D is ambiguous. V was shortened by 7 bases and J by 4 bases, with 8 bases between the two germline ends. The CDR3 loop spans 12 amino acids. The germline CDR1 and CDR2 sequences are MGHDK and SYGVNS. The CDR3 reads CASTFGGNTIYF. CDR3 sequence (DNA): TGTGCCAGCACCTTTGGGGGAAACACCATATATTTT.

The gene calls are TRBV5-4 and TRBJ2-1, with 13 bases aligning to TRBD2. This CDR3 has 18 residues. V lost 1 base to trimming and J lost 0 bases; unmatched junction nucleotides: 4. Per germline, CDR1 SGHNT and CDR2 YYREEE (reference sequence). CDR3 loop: CASSLLTSGGSSYNEQFF. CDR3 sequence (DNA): TGTGCCAGCAGCTTGTTGACTAGCGGGGGGAGCTCCTACAATGAGCAGTTCTTC. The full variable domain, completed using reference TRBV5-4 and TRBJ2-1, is ETGVTQSPTHLIKTRGQQVTLRCSSQSGHNTVSWYQQALGQGPQFIFQYYREEENGRGNFPPRFSGLQFPNYSSELNVNALELDDSALYLCASSLLTSGGSSYNEQFFGPGTRLTVL.

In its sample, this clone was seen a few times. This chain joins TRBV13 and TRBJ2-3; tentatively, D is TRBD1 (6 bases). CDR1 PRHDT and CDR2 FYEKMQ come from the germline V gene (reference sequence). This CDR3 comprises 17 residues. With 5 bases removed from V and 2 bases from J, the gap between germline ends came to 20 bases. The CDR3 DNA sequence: TGTGCCAGCAGCCCGACACTTAGACAGGAGCCCACAGATACGCAGTATTTT. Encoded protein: CASSPTLRQEPTDTQYF. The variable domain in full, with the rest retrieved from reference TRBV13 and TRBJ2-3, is AAGVIQSPRHLIKEKRETATLKCYPIPRHDTVYWYQQGPGQDPQFLISFYEKMQSDKGSIPDRFSAQQFSDYHSELNMSSLELGDSALYFCASSPTLRQEPTDTQYFGPGTRLTVL.

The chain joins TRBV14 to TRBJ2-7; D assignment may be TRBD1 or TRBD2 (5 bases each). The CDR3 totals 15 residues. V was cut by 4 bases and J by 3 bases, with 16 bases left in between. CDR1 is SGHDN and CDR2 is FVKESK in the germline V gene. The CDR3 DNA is TGTGCCAGCAGCCGCGGGCGGCAGGGCCTCTACGAGCAGTACTTC. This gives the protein CASSRGRQGLYEQYF.

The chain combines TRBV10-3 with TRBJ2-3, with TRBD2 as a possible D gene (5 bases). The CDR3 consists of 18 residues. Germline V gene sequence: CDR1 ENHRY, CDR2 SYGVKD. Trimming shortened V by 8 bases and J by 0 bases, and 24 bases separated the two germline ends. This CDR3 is CAIGSEEGRNPSTDTQYF. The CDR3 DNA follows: TGTGCCATCGGTAGCGAAGAGGGTCGGAACCCTAGCACAGATACGCAGTATTTT.

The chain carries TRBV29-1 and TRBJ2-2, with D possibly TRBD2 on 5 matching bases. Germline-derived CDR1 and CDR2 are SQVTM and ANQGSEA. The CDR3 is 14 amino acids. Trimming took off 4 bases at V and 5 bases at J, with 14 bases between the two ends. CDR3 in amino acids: CSVVGSGKTGELFF. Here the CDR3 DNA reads TGCAGCGTTGTGGGTTCGGGAAAAACCGGGGAGCTGTTTTTT.

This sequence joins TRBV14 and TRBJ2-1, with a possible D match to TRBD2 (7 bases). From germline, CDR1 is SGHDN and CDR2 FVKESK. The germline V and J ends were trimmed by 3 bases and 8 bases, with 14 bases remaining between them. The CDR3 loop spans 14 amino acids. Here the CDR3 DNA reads TGTGCCAGCAGCCAGACCTGGGGGGGCGATGAGCAGTTCTTC. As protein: CASSQTWGGDEQFF.

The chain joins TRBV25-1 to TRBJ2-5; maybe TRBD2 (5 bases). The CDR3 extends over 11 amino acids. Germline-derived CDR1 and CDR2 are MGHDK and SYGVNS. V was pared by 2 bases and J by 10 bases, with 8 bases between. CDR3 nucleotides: TGTGCCAGCAGTGAAATGGAGGTCCAGTACTTC. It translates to CASSEMEVQYF.

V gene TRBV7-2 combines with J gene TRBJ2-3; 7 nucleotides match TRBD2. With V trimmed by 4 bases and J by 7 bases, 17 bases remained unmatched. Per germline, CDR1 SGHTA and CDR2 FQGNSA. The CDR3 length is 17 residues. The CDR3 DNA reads TGTGCCAGCAGCTATCCTGGCGGGGGTCTGGGGATGAATACGCAGTATTTT. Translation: CASSYPGGGLGMNTQYF. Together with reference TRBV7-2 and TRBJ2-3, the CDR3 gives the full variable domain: GAGVSQSPSNKVTEKGKDVELRCDPISGHTALYWYRQSLGQGLEFLIYFQGNSAPDKSGLPSDRFSAERTGGSVSTLTIQRTQQEDSAVYLCASSYPGGGLGMNTQYFGPGTRLTVL.

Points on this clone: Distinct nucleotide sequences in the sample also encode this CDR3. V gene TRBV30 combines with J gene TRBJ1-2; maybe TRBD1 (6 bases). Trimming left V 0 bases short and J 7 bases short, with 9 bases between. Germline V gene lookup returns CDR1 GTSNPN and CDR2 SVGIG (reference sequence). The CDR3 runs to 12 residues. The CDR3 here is CAWSVGGPGYTF. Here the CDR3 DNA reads TGTGCCTGGAGTGTCGGGGGGCCTGGCTACACCTTC.